The next 15 T cell receptor beta chains were all read from a single sample in a study of OX40 agonist ivuxolimab in advanced cancers. Sequencing was performed with immunoSEQ multiplex PCR; in TCRdb, only in-frame clones are kept and a portion is missing. Of approximately 74,000 clones in the sample, about 88% are singletons; the top ten hold roughly 0.29%. This specimen was CD4+ or CD8+ T cells sorted from blood, taken in a trial of the OX40 agonist ivuxolimab. The source of these receptors is an adult with an advanced solid tumor such as melanoma, head and neck, liver or kidney cancer.

The chain carries TRBV4-2 and TRBJ2-6; a weak D match, TRBD1 (5 bases). Germline values: CDR1 LGHNA, CDR2 YNFKEQ. V gave up 1 base and J gave up 4 bases, with 17 bases separating them. The CDR3 covers 18 residues. CDR3 amino acids: CASSQAGQGGPGANVLTF. The DNA for the CDR3 is TGTGCCAGCAGCCAAGCCGGGCAGGGTGGGCCCGGGGCCAACGTCCTGACTTTC.

The V gene is TRBV25-1, the J gene TRBJ1-5; D not certain. In germline, CDR1 is MGHDK, CDR2 SYGVNS. The CDR3 sequence is 14 residues long. V lost 3 bases to trimming and J lost 4 bases, with 10 bases between them. Here the CDR3 reads CASSDQLGNQPQHF. CDR3 sequence (DNA): TGTGCCAGCAGTGATCAATTGGGAAATCAGCCCCAGCATTTT. Together with reference TRBV25-1 and TRBJ1-5, the CDR3 gives the full variable domain: EADIYQTPRYLVIGTGKKITLECSQTMGHDKMYWYQQDPGMELHLIHYSYGVNSTEKGDLSSESTVSRIRTEHFPLTLESARPSHTSQYLCASSDQLGNQPQHFGDGTRLSIL.

The chain links TRBV28 to TRBJ2-7; D gene ambiguous. Trimming shortened V by 2 bases and J by 12 bases, and 11 bases separated the two germline ends. The CDR3 runs to 11 residues. Per germline, CDR1 MDHEN and CDR2 SYDVKM. The CDR3 is CASSLESRPYF. The CDR3 nucleotides are TGTGCCAGCAGTTTAGAGTCTAGGCCGTACTTC.

In this sample, this clone turned up a few times. The J gene is TRBJ2-7, the V gene TRBV10-1; D might be TRBD1 (6 bases). Germline loops: CDR1 WNHNN, CDR2 SYGVQD (reference sequence). The V gene lost 5 bases and the J gene lost 2 bases, with 16 bases spanning the gap. This CDR3 region has 15 residues. The CDR3 sequence: CASSNRVLGAYEQYF. CDR3 DNA: TGCGCCAGCAGTAACAGGGTACTCGGGGCCTACGAGCAGTACTTC.

This chain joins TRBV5-4 and TRBJ1-2, with D unclear. Germline assignment: CDR1 SGHNT and CDR2 YYREEE (reference sequence). Trimming stripped 5 bases from V and 2 bases from J, with 10 bases between. The CDR3 has 13 residues. The CDR3 nucleotides read TGTGCCAGCAGGTTGCAGGAGAACTATGGCTACACCTTC. Translation: CASRLQENYGYTF.

This chain links TRBV5-4 with TRBJ2-2, with D maybe TRBD2 (6 bases). The CDR3 is made up of 15 amino acids. V was cut by 3 bases and J by 6 bases, with 15 bases left in between. Germline V gene sequence: CDR1 SGHNT, CDR2 YYREEE (reference sequence). The CDR3 nucleotides are TGTGCCAGCAGCTCGGGACTTCTTCACGCCGGGGAGCTGTTTTTT. It is translated as CASSSGLLHAGELFF.

The V and J genes are TRBV11-2 and TRBJ1-1, with D possibly matching TRBD1 (6 bases). CDR3 size: 12 residues. Germline CDR1 reads SGHAT; CDR2 reads FQNNGV. V lost 5 bases, J lost 11 bases, and 15 bases lay in between. CDR3 coding DNA: TGTGCCAGCAGCCGACCGACAGGTCGTGCTTTCTTT. Amino acids: CASSRPTGRAFF.

This sequence joins TRBV14 and TRBJ2-3; D unclear. Trimming took off 4 bases at V and 4 bases at J, with 6 bases between the two ends. The CDR3 totals 12 residues. Germline-derived CDR1 and CDR2 are SGHDN and FVKESK. In nucleotides, the CDR3 is TGTGCCAGCAGCCCTCGACCAGATACGCAGTATTTT. It is translated as CASSPRPDTQYF.

The chain employs TRBV27 and TRBJ1-5; D may be TRBD1 (5 bases). Germline CDR1 MNHEY, CDR2 SMNVEV (reference sequence). This CDR3 is built from 16 residues. Trimming left V 8 bases short and J 0 bases short, with 17 bases between. CDR3 region: CASSERGDDSNQPQHF. For the CDR3, the DNA is TGTGCCAGCTCTGAGCGTGGGGACGATAGCAATCAGCCCCAGCATTTT.

The V call is TRBV9, the J call TRBJ2-7, with 8 positions matching TRBD1. The CDR3 spans 15 residues. Germline CDR1 is SGDLS and CDR2 is YYNGEE. Losses at the gene ends were 4 bases for V and 3 bases for J; bases not matched to a gene: 9. Here the CDR3 DNA reads TGTGCCAGCAGCCCGCGGACAGGGCTGGTCTACGAGCAGTACTTC. Translating it yields CASSPRTGLVYEQYF.

The chain uses TRBV5-1 and TRBJ2-7; perhaps TRBD2 as D (6 bases). This CDR3 comprises 15 residues. The V gene lost 4 bases and the J gene lost 3 bases, with 17 bases spanning the gap. Germline lookup yields CDR1 SGHRS and CDR2 YFSETQ. The CDR3 sequence: CASSLVTGVNYEQYF. CDR3 in DNA: TGCGCCAGCAGCCTAGTCACGGGGGTTAACTACGAGCAGTACTTC. The full variable domain, in which reference TRBV5-1 and TRBJ2-7 provide the parts outside the CDR3, is KAGVTQTPRYLIKTRGQQVTLSCSPISGHRSVSWYQQTPGQGLQFLFEYFSETQRNKGNFPGRFSGRQFSNSRSEMNVSTLELGDSALYLCASSLVTGVNYEQYFGPGTRLTVT.

This chain uses TRBV5-4 with TRBJ2-5; tentatively, D is TRBD1 or TRBD2 (6 bases each). Germline CDR1 is SGHNT and CDR2 is YYREEE (reference sequence). The length of the CDR3 is 20 residues. Trimming took 0 bases from V and 1 from J, leaving 25 bases between them. The CDR3 is CASSLVGGGRTEGFQETQYF. The CDR3 bases are TGTGCCAGCAGCTTGGTGGGGGGTGGACGGACAGAAGGGTTCCAAGAGACCCAGTACTTC.

This chain uses TRBV5-5 with TRBJ2-7; 8 bases line up with TRBD1. The length of the CDR3 is 15 residues. J was trimmed by 2 bases and V by 0 bases; bases with no gene match: 4. CDR1 is SGHKS and CDR2 is YYEKEE in the germline V gene (reference sequence). CDR3 in amino acids: CASSLGWTGTYEQYF. The CDR3 DNA sequence: TGTGCCAGCAGCTTGGGTTGGACAGGGACCTACGAGCAGTACTTC.

This clone was detected only once. J is TRBJ1-4 and V is TRBV5-8, with D unresolved. Looked up from germline, CDR1 is SGHTS and CDR2 is YDEGEE. There are 17 residues in the CDR3. V was clipped by 0 bases and J by 2 bases, with 14 bases between them. The CDR3 loop is CASSLGRAGPTNEKLFF. In DNA form, the CDR3 reads TGTGCCAGCAGCTTGGGACGGGCGGGCCCGACTAATGAAAAACTGTTTTTT. The variable domain in full, with the rest retrieved from reference TRBV5-8 and TRBJ1-4, is EAGVTQSPTHLIKTRGQQATLRCSPISGHTSVYWYQQALGLGLQFLLWYDEGEERNRGNFPPRFSGRQFPNYSSELNVNALELEDSALYLCASSLGRAGPTNEKLFFGSGTQLSVL.

CDR3 sequence (DNA): TGTGCCAGCAGCAAGACAGGGGGCCGGTCCTACGAGCAGTACTTC. Residues: CASSKTGGRSYEQYF. The chain employs TRBV28 and TRBJ2-7; 10 nucleotides match TRBD1. This CDR3 is 15 amino acids long. V dropped 6 bases and J dropped 1; count of bases not matched to a gene: 6. The germline CDR1 and CDR2 sequences are MDHEN and SYDVKM.